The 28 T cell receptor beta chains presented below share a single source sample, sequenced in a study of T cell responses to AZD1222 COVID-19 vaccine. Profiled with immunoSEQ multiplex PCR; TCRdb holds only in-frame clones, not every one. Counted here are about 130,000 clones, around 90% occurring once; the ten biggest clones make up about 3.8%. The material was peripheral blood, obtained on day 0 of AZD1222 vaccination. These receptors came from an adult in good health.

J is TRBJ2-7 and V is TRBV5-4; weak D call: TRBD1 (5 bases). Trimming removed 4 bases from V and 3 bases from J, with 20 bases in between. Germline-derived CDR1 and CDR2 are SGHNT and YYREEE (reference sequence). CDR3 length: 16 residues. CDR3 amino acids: CASSQGKGNLIYEQYF. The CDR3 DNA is TGTGCCAGCAGCCAGGGAAAGGGTAATCTCATCTACGAGCAGTACTTC.

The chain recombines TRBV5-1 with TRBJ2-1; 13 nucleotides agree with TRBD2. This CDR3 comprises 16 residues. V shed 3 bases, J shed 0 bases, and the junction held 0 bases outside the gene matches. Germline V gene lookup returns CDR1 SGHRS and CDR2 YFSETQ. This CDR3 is CASSWTSGSSYNEQFF. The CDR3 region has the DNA TGCGCCAGCAGCTGGACTAGCGGGAGCTCCTACAATGAGCAGTTCTTC. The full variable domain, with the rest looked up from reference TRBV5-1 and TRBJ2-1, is KAGVTQTPRYLIKTRGQQVTLSCSPISGHRSVSWYQQTPGQGLQFLFEYFSETQRNKGNFPGRFSGRQFSNSRSEMNVSTLELGDSALYLCASSWTSGSSYNEQFFGPGTRLTVL.

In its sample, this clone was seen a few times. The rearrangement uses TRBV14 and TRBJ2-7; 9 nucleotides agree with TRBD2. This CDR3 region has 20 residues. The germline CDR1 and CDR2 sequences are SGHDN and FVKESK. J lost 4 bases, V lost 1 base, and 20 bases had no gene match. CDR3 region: CASSQVAGGRLAVLRYEQYF. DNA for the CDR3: TGTGCCAGCAGCCAAGTTGCTGGGGGGAGACTAGCGGTTCTGAGATACGAGCAGTACTTC. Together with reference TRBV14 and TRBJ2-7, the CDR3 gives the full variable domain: EAGVTQFPSHSVIEKGQTVTLRCDPISGHDNLYWYRRVMGKEIKFLLHFVKESKQDESGMPNNRFLAERTGGTYSTLKVQPAELEDSGVYFCASSQVAGGRLAVLRYEQYFGPGTRLTVT.

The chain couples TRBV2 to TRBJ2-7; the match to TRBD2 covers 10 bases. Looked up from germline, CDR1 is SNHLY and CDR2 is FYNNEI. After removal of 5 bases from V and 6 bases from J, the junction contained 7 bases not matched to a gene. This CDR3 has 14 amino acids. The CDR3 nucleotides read TGTGCCAGCAGTCCACCGGGACTAGCGACCGAGCAGTACTTC. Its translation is CASSPPGLATEQYF.

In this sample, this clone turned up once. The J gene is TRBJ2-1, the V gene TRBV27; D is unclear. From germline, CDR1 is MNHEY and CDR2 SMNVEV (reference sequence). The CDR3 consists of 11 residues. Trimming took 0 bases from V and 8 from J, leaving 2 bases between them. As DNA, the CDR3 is TGTGCCAGCAGTTTATCCCATGAGCAGTTCTTC. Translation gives CASSLSHEQFF.

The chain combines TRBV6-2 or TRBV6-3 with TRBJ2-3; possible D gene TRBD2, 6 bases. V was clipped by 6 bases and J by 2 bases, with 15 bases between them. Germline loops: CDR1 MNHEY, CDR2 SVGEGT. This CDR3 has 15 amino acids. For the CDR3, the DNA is TGTGCCAGCAGCCAGGCGGCGGGGATCACAGATACGCAGTATTTT. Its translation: CASSQAAGITDTQYF.

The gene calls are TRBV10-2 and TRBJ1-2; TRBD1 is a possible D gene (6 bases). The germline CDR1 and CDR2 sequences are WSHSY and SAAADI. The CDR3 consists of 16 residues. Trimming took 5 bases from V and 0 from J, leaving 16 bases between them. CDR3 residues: CASSRGRQETNYGYTF. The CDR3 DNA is TGCGCCAGCAGTCGAGGACGACAGGAAACTAACTATGGCTACACCTTC.

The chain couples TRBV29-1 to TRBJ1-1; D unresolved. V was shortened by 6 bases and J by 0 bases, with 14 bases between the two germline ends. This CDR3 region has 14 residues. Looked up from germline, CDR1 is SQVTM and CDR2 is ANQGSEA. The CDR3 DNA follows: TGCAGCGTAACCATCTCAGGAATGAACACTGAAGCTTTCTTT. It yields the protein CSVTISGMNTEAFF.

CDR3 sequence (DNA): TGCGCCAGCAGCTTGGCTGCAAGCAAGAGAACTAATGAAAAACTGTTTTTT. Amino acid sequence: CASSLAASKRTNEKLFF. This chain uses TRBV5-1 with TRBJ1-4; D unclear. The CDR3 is 17 amino acids. The germline gives CDR1 SGHRS, CDR2 YFSETQ. Between the trimmed V and J ends, which lost 0 bases and 1 base, there was a span of 13 bases.

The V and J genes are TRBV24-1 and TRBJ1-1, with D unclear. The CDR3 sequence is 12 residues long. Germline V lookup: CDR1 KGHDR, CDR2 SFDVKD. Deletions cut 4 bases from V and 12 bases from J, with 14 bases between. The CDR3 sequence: CATSDPMREPFF. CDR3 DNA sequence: TGTGCCACCAGTGACCCCATGAGGGAACCTTTCTTT.

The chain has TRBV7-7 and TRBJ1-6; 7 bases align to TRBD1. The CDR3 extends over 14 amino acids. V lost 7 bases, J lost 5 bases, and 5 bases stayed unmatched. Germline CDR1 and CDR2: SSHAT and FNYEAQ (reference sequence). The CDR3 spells CASTRDRNNSPLHF. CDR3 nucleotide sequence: TGTGCCAGCACCCGGGACAGAAATAATTCACCCCTCCACTTT.

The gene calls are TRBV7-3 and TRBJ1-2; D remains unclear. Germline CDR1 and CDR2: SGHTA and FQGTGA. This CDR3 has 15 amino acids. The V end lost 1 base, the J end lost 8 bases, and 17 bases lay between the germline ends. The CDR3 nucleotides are TGTGCCAGCAGCTTAAATCCGACGCCGGGTAGGGGCTACACCTTC. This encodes CASSLNPTPGRGYTF. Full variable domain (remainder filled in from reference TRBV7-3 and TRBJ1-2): GAGVSQTPSNKVTEKGKYVELRCDPISGHTALYWYRQSLGQGPEFLIYFQGTGAADDSGLPNDRFFAVRPEGSVSTLKIQRTERGDSAVYLCASSLNPTPGRGYTFGSGTRLTVV.

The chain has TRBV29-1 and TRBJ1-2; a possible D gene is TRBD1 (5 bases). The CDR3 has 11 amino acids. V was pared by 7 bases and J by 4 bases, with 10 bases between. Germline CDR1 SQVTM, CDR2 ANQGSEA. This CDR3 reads CSAPDSYGYTF. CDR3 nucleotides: TGCAGCGCCCCAGACAGCTATGGCTACACCTTC.

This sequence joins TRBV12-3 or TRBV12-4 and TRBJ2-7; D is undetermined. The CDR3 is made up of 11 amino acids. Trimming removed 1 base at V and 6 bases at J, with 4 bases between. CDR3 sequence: CASSLESEQYF. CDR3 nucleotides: TGTGCCAGCAGTTTAGAGTCCGAGCAGTACTTC.

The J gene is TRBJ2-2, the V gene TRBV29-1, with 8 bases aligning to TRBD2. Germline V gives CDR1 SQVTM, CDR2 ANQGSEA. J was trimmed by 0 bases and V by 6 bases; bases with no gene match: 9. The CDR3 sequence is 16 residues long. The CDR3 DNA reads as TGCAGCGTGAACAACCCGGGACTAGCGAACACCGGGGAGCTGTTTTTT. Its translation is CSVNNPGLANTGELFF.

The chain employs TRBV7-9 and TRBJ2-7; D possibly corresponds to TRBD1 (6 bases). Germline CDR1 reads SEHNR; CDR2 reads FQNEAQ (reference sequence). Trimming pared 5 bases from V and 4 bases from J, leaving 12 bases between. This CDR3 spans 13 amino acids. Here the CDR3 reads CASSGQLGYEQYF. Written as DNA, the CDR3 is TGTGCCAGCAGCGGACAGCTCGGTTACGAGCAGTACTTC.

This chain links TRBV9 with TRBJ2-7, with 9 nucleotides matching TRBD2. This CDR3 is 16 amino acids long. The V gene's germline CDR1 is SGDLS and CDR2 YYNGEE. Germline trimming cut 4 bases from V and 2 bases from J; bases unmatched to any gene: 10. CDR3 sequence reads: CASSKTARTSAYEQYF. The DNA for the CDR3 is TGTGCCAGCAGCAAAACGGCCAGGACTAGCGCCTACGAGCAGTACTTC.

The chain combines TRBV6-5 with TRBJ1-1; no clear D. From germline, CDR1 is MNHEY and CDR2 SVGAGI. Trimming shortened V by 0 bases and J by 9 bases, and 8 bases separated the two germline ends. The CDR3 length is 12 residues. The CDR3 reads CASSYSTGKAFF. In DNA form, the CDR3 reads TGTGCCAGCAGTTACTCGACGGGGAAAGCTTTCTTT.

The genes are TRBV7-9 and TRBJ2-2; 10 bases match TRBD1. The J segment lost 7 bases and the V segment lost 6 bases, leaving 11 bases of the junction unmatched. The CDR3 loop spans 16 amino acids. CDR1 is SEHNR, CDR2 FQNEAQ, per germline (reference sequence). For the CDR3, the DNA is TGTGCCAGCAGACCGACCCGGGACAGGGGAGTCGGGGAGCTGTTTTTT. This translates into CASRPTRDRGVGELFF.

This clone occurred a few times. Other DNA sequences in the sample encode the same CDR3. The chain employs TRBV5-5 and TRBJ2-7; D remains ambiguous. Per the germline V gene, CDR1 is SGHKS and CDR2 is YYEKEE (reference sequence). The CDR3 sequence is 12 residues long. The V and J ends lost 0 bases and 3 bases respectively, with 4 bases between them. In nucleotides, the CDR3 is TGTGCCAGCAGCTTGGGGCTCTACGAGCAGTACTTC. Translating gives CASSLGLYEQYF.

In DNA, the CDR3 is TGCGCCAGCAGCAGGGGACAGGGAGGGGCTAATGAAAAACTGTTTTTT. Its protein product is CASSRGQGGANEKLFF. The chain employs TRBV4-1 and TRBJ1-4, with 9 bases that match TRBD1. Germline V gene sequence: CDR1 MGHRA, CDR2 YSYEKL. V trimming: 5 bases; J trimming: 3 bases; junction bases outside the gene matches: 7. The CDR3 covers 16 residues.

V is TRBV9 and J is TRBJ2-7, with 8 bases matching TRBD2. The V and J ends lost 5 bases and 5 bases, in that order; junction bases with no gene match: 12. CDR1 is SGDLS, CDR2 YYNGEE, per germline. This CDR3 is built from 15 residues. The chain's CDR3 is CASSPPGLGFDEQYF. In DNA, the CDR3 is TGTGCCAGCAGTCCTCCGGGACTAGGTTTCGACGAGCAGTACTTC.

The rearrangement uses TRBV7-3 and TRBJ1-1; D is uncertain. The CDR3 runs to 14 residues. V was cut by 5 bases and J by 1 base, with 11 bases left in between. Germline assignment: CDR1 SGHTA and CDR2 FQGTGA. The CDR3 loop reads CASSPRDGNTEAFF. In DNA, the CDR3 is TGTGCCAGCAGCCCCCGAGACGGGAACACTGAAGCTTTCTTT.

Written as DNA, the CDR3 is TGTGCCAGCAGCTCATCGGTAGGGGCCACCGTCGAGCAGTACTTC. Translated: CASSSSVGATVEQYF. This sequence joins TRBV3-1 (or the pseudogene TRBV3-2) and TRBJ2-7; tentative D call: TRBD1 (5 bases). This CDR3 contains 15 residues. V was shortened by 5 bases and J by 6 bases, with 20 bases between the two germline ends. CDR1 is LGHDT and CDR2 is YNNKEL in the germline V gene (reference sequence).

CDR3 coding DNA: TGTGCCAGCAGCGTAGATAGCGGCGGAGACGAGCAGTACTTC. Translation: CASSVDSGGDEQYF. This chain uses TRBV7-2 with TRBJ2-7; D is perhaps TRBD2 (6 bases). CDR1 is SGHTA and CDR2 is FQGNSA in the germline V gene. V lost 5 bases and J lost 5, with 16 bases in between. CDR3 length equals 14 residues.

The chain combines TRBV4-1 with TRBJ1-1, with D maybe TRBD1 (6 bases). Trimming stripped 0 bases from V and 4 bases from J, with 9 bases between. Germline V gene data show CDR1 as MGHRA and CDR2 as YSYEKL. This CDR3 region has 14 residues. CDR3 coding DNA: TGCGCCAGCAGCCAAGATGAGGGGGGCACTGAAGCTTTCTTT. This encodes CASSQDEGGTEAFF.

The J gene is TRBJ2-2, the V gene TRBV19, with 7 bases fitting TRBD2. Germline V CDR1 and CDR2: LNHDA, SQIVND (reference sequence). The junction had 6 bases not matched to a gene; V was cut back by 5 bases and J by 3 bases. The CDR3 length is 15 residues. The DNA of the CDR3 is TGTGCCAGTAGTCCCAAAGCGGGATACACCGGGGAGCTGTTTTTT. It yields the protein CASSPKAGYTGELFF.

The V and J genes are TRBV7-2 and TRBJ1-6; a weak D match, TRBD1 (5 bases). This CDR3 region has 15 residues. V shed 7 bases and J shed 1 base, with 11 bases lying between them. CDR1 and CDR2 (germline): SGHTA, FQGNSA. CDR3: CASTHQGSYNSPLHF. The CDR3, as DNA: TGTGCCAGCACCCATCAGGGATCCTATAATTCACCCCTCCACTTT.